A single sample gave rise to the 21 T cell receptor beta chains below, sequenced in a study of identical twins. TCRdb passed the 5' RACE reads through MiXCR, listing each CDR3 protein once. The table lists 500,000 or so distinct CDR3 sequences, 14% of them singletons. The sample also formed part of further work on yellow fever vaccine responses in identical twins.

The material sequenced was CD4+ T cells sorted from blood. The receptors derive from a young woman in good health.

The chain uses TRBV11-2 and TRBJ2-5, with D unresolved. From germline, CDR1 is SGHAT and CDR2 FQNNGV. CDR3 length: 14 residues. V lost 5 bases to trimming and J lost 2 bases, with 12 bases between them. CDR3 nucleotides: TGTGCCAGCAGCCACGGGTCATTACAAGAGACCCAGTACTTC. Translated: CASSHGSLQETQYF.

This clonotype was detected a few times. This chain links TRBV20-1 with TRBJ2-7, with D perhaps matching TRBD1 (7 bases). The V gene's germline CDR1 is DFQATT and CDR2 SNEGSKA (reference sequence). This CDR3 comprises 15 residues. V gave up 4 bases and J gave up 2 bases, with 18 bases separating them. This chain's CDR3 is CSAKHPRDSPYEQYF. CDR3 bases: TGCAGTGCTAAACACCCGCGGGACAGCCCCTACGAGCAGTACTTC.

The chain uses TRBV28 and TRBJ1-6; D ambiguous. V gave up 2 bases and J gave up 2 bases, with 10 bases separating them. CDR1 is MDHEN and CDR2 is SYDVKM in the germline V gene. CDR3 size: 16 residues. The CDR3 region is CASSLRGIPYNSPLHF. The CDR3 DNA sequence: TGTGCCAGCAGTTTACGGGGAATCCCCTATAATTCACCCCTCCACTTT.

This clonotype was counted only a few times. The V and J genes are TRBV6-5 and TRBJ2-7; D unresolved. The CDR3 is 13 amino acids. Trimming took 0 bases from V and 3 from J, leaving 6 bases between them. Germline loops: CDR1 MNHEY, CDR2 SVGAGI. For the CDR3, the DNA is TGTGCCAGCAGTTACTCAGTTGACTACGAGCAGTACTTC. Translation gives CASSYSVDYEQYF.

The chain employs TRBV20-1 and TRBJ2-3; 14 bases line up with TRBD2. Germline CDR1 is DFQATT and CDR2 is SNEGSKA (reference sequence). The CDR3 is made up of 14 amino acids. J gave up 6 bases and V 8 bases, and 7 bases lay outside the gene matches. The CDR3 DNA sequence: TGCAGTACTTCGACTAGCGGGAGGGCGGATACGCAGTATTTT. Translating gives CSTSTSGRADTQYF.

V and J are TRBV20-1 and TRBJ1-1; D possibly corresponds to TRBD1 (6 bases). The CDR3 has 14 amino acids. V was trimmed by 0 bases and J by 6 bases, leaving 14 bases between them. CDR1 is DFQATT, CDR2 SNEGSKA, per germline (reference sequence). The DNA for the CDR3 is TGCAGTGCTAGAGATTCAGGCAGGGGCGCTGAAGCTTTCTTT. The encoded protein is CSARDSGRGAEAFF.

This chain uses TRBV7-2 with TRBJ2-5; perhaps TRBD1 as D (6 bases). The CDR3 loop spans 14 amino acids. Germline V gene data show CDR1 as SGHTA and CDR2 as FQGNSA. V gave up 7 bases and J gave up 1 base, with 13 bases separating them. The CDR3 bases are TGTGCCAGCATCCCAGGGGCAGGCCAAGAGACCCAGTACTTC. Protein sequence: CASIPGAGQETQYF.

The chain combines TRBV14 with TRBJ2-2, with D possibly matching TRBD2 (5 bases). This CDR3 is 15 amino acids long. V lost 3 bases to trimming and J lost 2 bases, with 10 bases between them. The germline CDR1 and CDR2 sequences are SGHDN and FVKESK. CDR3 nucleotides: TGTGCCAGCAGCCAGAGGCCGGGAAACACCGGGGAGCTGTTTTTT. As protein: CASSQRPGNTGELFF.

There are a few counts of this clonotype. The CDR3 DNA is TGCAGCGGGACTAGCGGGGATACGCAGTATTTT. It encodes CSGTSGDTQYF. The genes are TRBV29-1 and TRBJ2-3; 11 bases fit TRBD2. CDR3 length: 11 residues. The germline V gene has CDR1 SQVTM and CDR2 ANQGSEA. Trimming took 7 bases from V and 6 from J; bases not matched to a gene: 0.

This clonotype was seen more than once but under ten times. The chain combines TRBV24-1 with TRBJ2-1; D may be TRBD1 or TRBD2 (5 bases each). The CDR3 spans 15 residues. V was cut by 3 bases and J by 5 bases, with 13 bases left in between. The germline CDR1 and CDR2 sequences are KGHDR and SFDVKD. The CDR3 nucleotides are TGTGCCACCAGTGATGCAACGGGACCACACAATGAGCAGTTCTTC. Translation gives CATSDATGPHNEQFF.

The chain carries TRBV20-1 and TRBJ2-1; no clear D. There are 13 residues in the CDR3. Germline-derived CDR1 and CDR2 are DFQATT and SNEGSKA (reference sequence). V was clipped by 6 bases and J by 1 base, with 10 bases between them. In DNA form, the CDR3 reads TGCAGTGCGAGACGGTGGTCCTACAATGAGCAGTTCTTC. Translation gives CSARRWSYNEQFF.

This clonotype was seen once. This may be a read error, as it is one base from a much larger clone. J is TRBJ2-1 and V is TRBV29-1; TRBD2 matches 8 bases. The CDR3 is made up of 15 amino acids. V was pared by 3 bases and J by 9 bases, with 13 bases of the junction left unmatched. Looked up from germline, CDR1 is SQVTM and CDR2 is ANQGSEA. CDR3 nucleotide sequence: TGCAGCGTTGATAGGTGGAGCGGGAGAATTAGTGAGCAGTTCTTC. Amino acid sequence: CSVDRWSGRISEQFF.

This clonotype has more than one count but fewer than ten. CDR3 sequence: CASSEETNYGYTF. The CDR3 bases are TGTGCCAGCAGTGAAGAGACCAACTATGGCTACACCTTC. V usage is TRBV2 and J usage is TRBJ1-2; D uncertain. CDR3 size: 13 residues. Germline CDR1 is SNHLY and CDR2 is FYNNEI. The V end was cut by 1 base, the J end by 2 bases, with 5 bases between.

This clonotype was detected a few times. The chain recombines TRBV5-1 with TRBJ2-5; D ambiguous. V was shortened by 5 bases and J by 2 bases, with 10 bases between the two germline ends. Germline V gene lookup returns CDR1 SGHRS and CDR2 YFSETQ. CDR3 length: 13 amino acids. CDR3 sequence reads: CASRPGPQETQYF. The CDR3 region has the DNA TGCGCCAGCAGACCGGGCCCTCAAGAGACCCAGTACTTC.

In this sample, this clonotype turned up many times. The rearrangement uses TRBV6-1 and TRBJ1-5, with a weak D call TRBD1 (5 bases). This CDR3 region has 14 residues. Germline assignment: CDR1 MNHNS and CDR2 SASEGT. Trimming cost V 4 bases and J 7 bases, with 14 bases left between them. In DNA form, the CDR3 reads TGTGCCAGCAGTGCGACCTGGGGGAGGCAGCCCCAGCATTTT. Its translation: CASSATWGRQPQHF.

This clonotype was seen a handful of times. The chain combines TRBV29-1 with TRBJ2-7, with D possibly being TRBD1 (5 bases). Trimming removed 7 bases from V and 5 bases from J, with 21 bases in between. CDR1 is SQVTM and CDR2 is ANQGSEA in the germline V gene. The CDR3 covers 14 residues. The CDR3 coding sequence is TGCAGCGGGGGTAGAGTCCAGGGCGTCCACGAGCAGTACTTC. It yields the protein CSGGRVQGVHEQYF.

This clonotype was picked up a small number of times. CDR3 coding DNA: TGTGCCACCAGCTTTAACGCGGGAGGTGCAGATACGCAGTATTTT. Protein sequence: CATSFNAGGADTQYF. V usage is TRBV15 and J usage is TRBJ2-3, with 8 bases lining up with TRBD2. With V trimmed by 5 bases and J by 4 bases, 8 bases remained unmatched. CDR1 and CDR2 (germline): LNHNV, YYDKDF (reference sequence). The CDR3 has 15 residues.

The chain recombines TRBV2 with TRBJ2-3; perhaps TRBD2 as D (5 bases). Germline V gene lookup returns CDR1 SNHLY and CDR2 FYNNEI. Trimming removed 5 bases at V and 0 bases at J, with 9 bases between. The CDR3 has 14 residues. The CDR3 region has the DNA TGTGCCAGCAGTAAGGGAGTTAGCACAGATACGCAGTATTTT. Its translation: CASSKGVSTDTQYF.

This clonotype was detected ten times or more. V usage is TRBV25-1 and J usage is TRBJ1-6; no clear D. V was shortened by 2 bases and J by 9 bases, with 8 bases between the two germline ends. The germline V gene has CDR1 MGHDK and CDR2 SYGVNS. The CDR3 extends over 13 amino acids. As DNA, the CDR3 is TGTGCCAGCAGTGAACGGGGATCTTCACCCCTCCACTTT. Translated, it gives CASSERGSSPLHF.

The CDR3 nucleotides are TGCAGTGCTAGAGATGCCCGGGACCTCACCGGGGAGCTGTTTTTT. Translation gives CSARDARDLTGELFF. The chain employs TRBV20-1 and TRBJ2-2; either TRBD1 or TRBD2 may fit D (5 bases each). Germline V gives CDR1 DFQATT, CDR2 SNEGSKA (reference sequence). The CDR3 has 15 amino acids. V was clipped by 0 bases and J by 4 bases, with 12 bases between them.

The chain combines TRBV5-1 with TRBJ2-1; possibly TRBD1 or TRBD2 for D (5 bases each). Germline V gene data show CDR1 as SGHRS and CDR2 as YFSETQ. This CDR3 is 16 amino acids long. The V and J ends lost 1 base and 7 bases respectively, with 18 bases between them. The CDR3 region is CASSLSITGAGNEQFF. The CDR3 DNA reads as TGCGCCAGCAGCTTGTCAATTACCGGGGCTGGGAATGAGCAGTTCTTC.